This T cell receptor beta chain came from a study of shared T cell receptors in the human thymus (dated by TCRdb to the early 2020s). About the investigation overall: The study investigated the way shared, self-reactive T-cell receptor alpha chains are produced in the human thymus.

Regarding this clone: Its antigen target is currently unknown. Base qualities are missing; no much larger clone stands one base away.

The receptor library was made with the immunoSEQ multiplex PCR assay. TCRdb holds this immuneACCESS table with in-frame rearrangements only. Some clones are missing; in checked studies, unresolved V genes explain under half, and the rest has no known cause. The sample profile shows approximately 660,000 clones; around 89% of them were found once. The ten top clones hold around 0.0099% of the sample. Counted from cysteine to phenylalanine, this CDR3 has 17 amino acids. The kept DNA is CDR3 alone, 51 bases in frame from the first base. For this chain, trimming is 4 bases at the V end and 4 bases at the J end, and the number of junction bases without a gene match is 16. CDR1 SGDLS and CDR2 YYNGEE were looked up in the germline V gene. This sample also belongs to another study, concerning human thymus T cells. That second publication adds: The donors were immunologically healthy infants in Finland who had open corrective cardiac surgery for congenital heart defects. The thymus tissue came from surgical resects taken out during corrective cardiac surgery. V and J gene segment usage appeared biased in both thymic and peripheral blood repertoires. According to the related research, thymic TCR repertoires were highly overlapping among unrelated individuals. The study characterized TCR alpha and beta repertoires from about 8 infant thymus samples and a few related peripheral blood samples. The infant donors were about 7 to 244 days old, and the cohort included over five males and two females. Thymocytes were released mechanically from tissue and stored at -70 °C as pellets of roughly 9.5-31 million cells. Genomic DNA was extracted from frozen cell pellets with a QIAsymphony instrument. Using the immunoSEQ multiplex PCR assay, the TCRB and TCRAD loci were amplified from a standardized quantity of quality-controlled genomic DNA. The V(D)J region was spanned by amplicons of a length sufficient to cover the CDR3 and to identify V and J genes. Through the commercial immunoSEQ service, the amplicons were sequenced on an Illumina platform. Primer bias and sequencing errors were corrected using previously described methods, and TCRAD and TCRB definitions followed the IMGT database. Repertoires were analysed with immunoSEQ Analyzer 3.0 and VDJTools, covering basic statistics, V/J segment usage, diversity estimates, rarefaction and pairwise overlap. Diversity was estimated using the Chao1, ChaoE, Efron-Thisted, Shannon and inverse Simpson indices, and was also estimated on datasets down-sampled to the size of the smallest sample. Repertoire overlap was assessed by strict matching of CDR3 nucleotide sequence, V gene and J gene, and clustering was done by Jaccard-based multidimensional scaling. On average, thymus samples yielded about 810,000 unique TCRB clonotypes, whereas blood samples yielded around 88,000.

The sequence was obtained from a boy in the first two years of life with a congenital heart defect. Donor details come from another sample of the same person, matched by shared clones. The V and J genes are TRBV9 and TRBJ1-2; 7 bases in the middle match TRBD1. Sequencing input: thymocytes. The CDR3 reads CASSPWERQGRGYGYTF. The DNA sequence is TGTGCCAGCAGCCCCTGGGAACGACAGGGCAGGGGCTATGGCTACACCTTC.